Here is one T cell receptor (beta chain) with its context. The method was immunoSEQ multiplex PCR; TCRdb's version includes in-frame clones alone and lacks a portion of them. The table includes 100,000 to 150,000 clones, roughly 85% detected once. These data originate in a study of blood T cell repertoires in COVID-19. At the level of the study: Spain, Italy and the United States supplied samples that represented acute and convalescent COVID-19. T cells, B-cell-depleted T cells, or PBMCs provided the cDNA or gDNA that served as material.

This CDR3 region has 13 residues. The V end was cut by 5 bases, the J end by 4 bases, with 9 bases between. Looked up from germline, CDR1 is SGHRS and CDR2 is YFSETQ. Enrolment of Seattle patients took place during active infection, and they were followed longitudinally. V usage is TRBV5-1 and J usage is TRBJ1-4; D is unclear. The clonotype originates from an elderly woman with COVID-19, enrolled during active disease. Sequencing was done on a sample of peripheral blood. The CDR3 bases are TGCGCCAGCAGTAGACTGTTTAATGAAAAACTGTTTTTT. This translates into CASSRLFNEKLFF.